The clone carrying this TCR beta chain was seen a handful of times. Its antigen is not identified. The record originates from a study of a mutant IDH1 vaccine in newly diagnosed glioma. For the study at large: There were approximately 60% males and about 38% females among treated patients, whose mean age was about 44 years. Pretreatment consisted of radiotherapy, temozolomide, or both, with most receiving both.

Time point given: week 35, safety follow-up. Alongside topical imiquimod, each dose of vaccine comprised 300 ug of mutant IDH1 20-mer peptide. Sequencing used immunoSEQ multiplex PCR; TCRdb keeps in-frame clones, though not all of them. The sample contains tens of thousands of clones, roughly 74% of which appear only once. The CDR3 length is 16 residues. Trimming cost V 5 bases and J 5 bases; bases outside gene matches: 14. Germline V gene lookup returns CDR1 SEHNR and CDR2 FQNEAQ (reference sequence). Study results and limitations: The authors found pseudoprogression apparently unrelated to changes in top peripheral T cell clonotypes.

The chain is built from TRBV7-9 and TRBJ1-1; 7 bases align to TRBD1. This sequence originates from a man between 50 and 59 years old with glioma. The input for sequencing was PBMCs, taken from a glioma patient whose treatment included an IDH1 peptide vaccine. The CDR3 loop reads CASSARQGPVKTEAFF. The CDR3, as DNA: TGTGCCAGCAGCGCCCGACAGGGTCCTGTTAAGACTGAAGCTTTCTTT. The full variable domain, its missing parts supplied by reference TRBV7-9 and TRBJ1-1, is DTGVSQNPRHKITKRGQNVTFRCDPISEHNRLYWYRQTLGQGPEFLTYFQNEAQLEKSRLLSDRFSAERPKGSFSTLEIQRTEQGDSAMYLCASSARQGPVKTEAFFGQGTRLTVV.